These 21 T cell receptor beta chains were sequenced from one sample in a study of neurological immune-mediated disorders. One entry per CDR3 protein results from TCRdb running MiXCR on the 5' RACE reads. Counted here are roughly 70,000 distinct CDR3 sequences, 4.8% occurring once; the ten biggest clones make up roughly 2.2%. Sequenced sample: PBMCs. All receptors come from a woman in her seventies with multiple sclerosis.

This clonotype occurred many times. The gene calls are TRBV12-5 and TRBJ2-1; D could derive from TRBD1 or TRBD2 (5 bases each). V shed 2 bases and J shed 13 bases, with 12 bases lying between them. The CDR3 is 12 amino acids. Germline lookup yields CDR1 LGHNT and CDR2 FRNRAP. The CDR3 DNA follows: TGTGCTAGTGGTTTGCCTCAGGGAGCACAGTTCTTC. Translating gives CASGLPQGAQFF. Drawing the rest from reference TRBV12-5 and TRBJ2-1, the complete variable domain is DARVTQTPRHKVTEMGQEVTMRCQPILGHNTVFWYRQTMMQGLELLAYFRNRAPLDDSGMPKDRFSAEMPDATLATLKIQPSEPRDSAVYFCASGLPQGAQFFGPGTRLTVL.

The genes are TRBV6-5 and TRBJ2-2; 7 bases agree with TRBD1. V was pared by 4 bases and J by 6 bases, with 2 bases of the junction left unmatched. Germline V lookup: CDR1 MNHEY, CDR2 SVGAGI. This CDR3 has 13 residues. The CDR3 spells CASSWDSSGELFF. The CDR3 DNA reads as TGTGCCAGCAGTTGGGACAGTTCCGGGGAGCTGTTTTTT.

This clonotype was recorded at least ten times. The chain carries TRBV12-3 or TRBV12-4 and TRBJ2-1, with D perhaps TRBD1 or TRBD2 (5 bases each). The CDR3 is made up of 15 amino acids. The V and J ends lost 6 bases and 0 bases respectively, with 12 bases between them. This CDR3 reads CASRLGRRSYNEQFF. In DNA, the CDR3 is TGTGCCAGCAGACTGGGACGGCGCTCCTACAATGAGCAGTTCTTC.

In this sample, this clonotype turned up many times. One end of the junction does not line up with germline, which may come from a read error. The CDR3 DNA sequence: TGCAGTGCTAGACCACATCCCGGGACTGCCCTTACGGGTTTT. Its translation: CSARPHPGTALTGF. The chain carries TRBV20-1 and TRBJ2-3; weak D call: TRBD2 (6 bases). The germline V gene encodes CDR1 DFQATT and CDR2 SNEGSKA (reference sequence). The CDR3 has 14 amino acids.

There are many counts of this clonotype. This sequence joins TRBV29-1 and TRBJ1-5, with 9 bases fitting TRBD1. There are 13 residues in the CDR3. Per germline, CDR1 SQVTM and CDR2 ANQGSEA. The ends lost 7 bases at V and 10 bases at J; junction bases unmatched: 11. The CDR3 loop reads CSGGETGGSPQHF. Written as DNA, the CDR3 is TGCAGCGGGGGGGAGACAGGGGGTTCCCCCCAGCATTTT.

This clonotype was recorded many times. This chain joins TRBV12-3 or TRBV12-4 and TRBJ2-1; 11 bases map to TRBD1. With 5 bases clipped from V and 7 bases from J, the junction kept 7 bases outside the gene matches. The CDR3 contains 15 residues. The DNA for the CDR3 is TGTGCCAGCAGTCACCGGGACAGGGGGAAGAATGAGCAGTTCTTC. Its translation is CASSHRDRGKNEQFF.

The sample holds many counts of this clonotype. This chain joins TRBV13 and TRBJ2-7; TRBD2 is a possible D gene (6 bases). Between the trimmed V and J ends, which lost 6 bases and 6 bases, there was a span of 21 bases. This CDR3 spans 15 amino acids. CDR1 and CDR2 from the germline V gene are PRHDT and FYEKMQ (reference sequence). CDR3 nucleotide sequence: TGTGCCAGCAGACCACGCTCTAGCGACAAGGGCGAGCAGTACTTC. It encodes CASRPRSSDKGEQYF.

This clonotype was detected ten times or more. This chain links TRBV29-1 with TRBJ2-1; 8 bases line up with TRBD1. V trimming: 5 bases; J trimming: 1 base; junction bases outside the gene matches: 1. CDR1 and CDR2 (germline): SQVTM, ANQGSEA. The CDR3 sequence is 13 residues long. The DNA of the CDR3 is TGCAGCGTTCAGGGGGCGTCCTACAATGAGCAGTTCTTC. The encoded protein is CSVQGASYNEQFF.

This clonotype was recorded many times. The V gene is TRBV6-5, the J gene TRBJ2-1; 9 bases fit TRBD1. The ends lost 0 bases at V and 9 bases at J; junction bases unmatched: 3. From germline, CDR1 is MNHEY and CDR2 SVGAGI. The CDR3 covers 14 residues. CDR3 region: CASSYSTGGIEQFF. The DNA of the CDR3 is TGTGCCAGCAGTTACTCGACAGGGGGGATTGAGCAGTTCTTC.

The chain links TRBV20-1 to TRBJ2-2, with D tentatively TRBD1 (6 bases). CDR3 length: 13 amino acids. Germline CDR1 DFQATT, CDR2 SNEGSKA (reference sequence). Trimming pared 8 bases from V and 0 bases from J, leaving 10 bases between. CDR3 nucleotides: TGCAGTTCGCAGGGGTCGAACACCGGGGAGCTGTTTTTT. Translating it yields CSSQGSNTGELFF.

This clonotype was seen a few times. J is TRBJ2-5 and V is TRBV20-1; weak D call: TRBD1 (6 bases). CDR1 DFQATT and CDR2 SNEGSKA come from the germline V gene (reference sequence). Trimming removed 0 bases at V and 5 bases at J, with 10 bases between. This CDR3 is 13 amino acids long. This chain's CDR3 is CSARDVRGETQYF. For the CDR3, the DNA is TGCAGTGCTAGAGATGTCAGGGGCGAGACCCAGTACTTC.

Concerning this clonotype itself: Since a much larger clone is just one base distant, this may be a read error. The gene calls are TRBV20-1 and TRBJ2-7; maybe TRBD2 (5 bases). This CDR3 spans 14 amino acids. The V end lost 6 bases, the J end lost 3 bases, and 18 bases lay between the germline ends. CDR1 is DFQATT and CDR2 is SNEGSKA in the germline V gene (reference sequence). For the CDR3, the DNA is TGCAGTGCCGTCATAGTGGGAGAGGGCTACGAGCAGTACTTC. It encodes CSAVIVGEGYEQYF.

This clonotype came up many times. V and J are TRBV4-3 and TRBJ2-7, with TRBD1 identical over 8 bases. From germline, CDR1 is LGHNA and CDR2 YSLEER. The CDR3 has 15 amino acids. J was trimmed by 2 bases and V by 6 bases; bases with no gene match: 9. CDR3 amino acids: CASSLRGQGPYEQYF. DNA for the CDR3: TGCGCCAGCAGTCTTCGAGGACAGGGCCCCTACGAGCAGTACTTC.

The table lists this clonotype with many counts. The chain carries TRBV15 and TRBJ2-1; perhaps D is TRBD1 or TRBD2 (5 bases each). V gave up 3 bases and J gave up 6 bases, with 12 bases separating them. From germline, CDR1 is LNHNV and CDR2 YYDKDF (reference sequence). The CDR3 has 14 amino acids. The CDR3 DNA reads TGTGCCACCAGCAGCCTTGGGGGAGTCAATGAGCAGTTCTTC. Its protein is CATSSLGGVNEQFF.

The genes are TRBV5-4 and TRBJ1-2, with TRBD1 matching over 8 bases. Germline CDR1 and CDR2: SGHNT and YYREEE (reference sequence). The trim removed 3 bases at V and 5 bases at J, leaving 3 bases unmatched. This CDR3 contains 13 residues. The chain's CDR3 is CASSSDRGYGYTF. The CDR3 DNA sequence: TGTGCCAGCAGCTCCGACAGGGGATATGGCTACACCTTC.

In its sample, this clonotype was seen many times. V and J are TRBV5-1 and TRBJ2-4, with D unclear. The germline V gene encodes CDR1 SGHRS and CDR2 YFSETQ. This CDR3 is 15 amino acids long. V lost 0 bases, J lost 0 bases, and 7 bases lay in between. CDR3 residues: CASSLGALAKNIQYF. CDR3 DNA sequence: TGCGCCAGCAGCTTGGGTGCCCTAGCCAAAAACATTCAGTACTTC. Full variable domain (missing parts from reference TRBV5-1 and TRBJ2-4): KAGVTQTPRYLIKTRGQQVTLSCSPISGHRSVSWYQQTPGQGLQFLFEYFSETQRNKGNFPGRFSGRQFSNSRSEMNVSTLELGDSALYLCASSLGALAKNIQYFGAGTRLSVL.

This clonotype appeared many times. The rearrangement links TRBV5-1 to TRBJ2-5; D may correspond to TRBD1 or TRBD2 (5 bases each). Germline V gene lookup returns CDR1 SGHRS and CDR2 YFSETQ. V lost 1 base and J 5 bases, leaving 12 bases between the germline ends. The CDR3 is 14 residues long. CDR3 region: CASSLTGPGETQYF. The CDR3 coding sequence is TGCGCCAGCAGCTTGACGGGGCCCGGGGAGACCCAGTACTTC.

This clonotype was seen a few times. The chain employs TRBV7-6 and TRBJ2-1; D gene uncertain. This CDR3 contains 13 residues. Germline V lookup: CDR1 SGHVS, CDR2 FNYEAQ. Trimming took off 5 bases at V and 5 bases at J, with 10 bases between the two ends. CDR3 coding DNA: TGTGCCAGCAGCCCATTCTCGAACAATGAGCAGTTCTTC. This translates into CASSPFSNNEQFF.

This chain joins TRBV4-3 and TRBJ2-5; TRBD1 or TRBD2 may be the D gene (5 bases each). The CDR3 is 14 amino acids. The V end was cut by 0 bases, the J end by 6 bases, with 11 bases between. Germline values: CDR1 LGHNA, CDR2 YSLEER. The chain's CDR3 is CASSQERWGKTQYF. CDR3 bases: TGCGCCAGCAGCCAAGAGCGCTGGGGGAAGACCCAGTACTTC.

At least ten counts were recorded for this clonotype. The chain links TRBV5-1 to TRBJ1-5; the D gene is possibly TRBD1 (5 bases). The CDR3 has 15 residues. Per the germline V gene, CDR1 is SGHRS and CDR2 is YFSETQ. V lost 0 bases to trimming and J lost 3 bases, with 10 bases between them. DNA of the CDR3: TGCGCCAGCAGCTTGGAGGCAGGGCTCAATCAGCCCCAGCATTTT. Its translation: CASSLEAGLNQPQHF. The full variable domain, its missing parts supplied by reference TRBV5-1 and TRBJ1-5, is KAGVTQTPRYLIKTRGQQVTLSCSPISGHRSVSWYQQTPGQGLQFLFEYFSETQRNKGNFPGRFSGRQFSNSRSEMNVSTLELGDSALYLCASSLEAGLNQPQHFGDGTRLSIL.

This clonotype occurred many times. The CDR3 sequence is CSARAGRERLEAFF. The CDR3 bases are TGCAGTGCTAGAGCGGGTAGGGAGCGTCTTGAAGCTTTCTTT. V and J are TRBV20-1 and TRBJ1-1; no firm D call. This CDR3 is 14 amino acids long. Trimming stripped 1 base from V and 7 bases from J, with 16 bases between. Per germline, CDR1 DFQATT and CDR2 SNEGSKA (reference sequence).